The subject of this entry is one TCR beta chain. Trimming cost V 0 bases and J 7 bases, with 9 bases left between them. Germline V gene lookup returns CDR1 SGHVS and CDR2 FQNEAQ. There are 13 residues in the CDR3. Original analysis: Estimated nucleated cell counts came from reference gene primer amplification. Sequencing was performed with immunoSEQ multiplex PCR; in TCRdb, only in-frame clones are kept and a portion is missing. Clone size and V and J calls were adopted from that table, with D and trimming inferred from the DNA. The data contain some 210,000 clones, approximately 90% of them singletons. The data belong to a study of blood T cell repertoires in COVID-19.

The sample consisted of peripheral blood. This receptor was identified in a woman aged 40 to 50 with acute or convalescent COVID-19. The chain joins TRBV7-8 to TRBJ1-1; D is unclear. The CDR3 reads CASSLARRVEAFF. CDR3 nucleotide sequence: TGTGCCAGCAGCTTAGCGAGACGGGTTGAAGCTTTCTTT.